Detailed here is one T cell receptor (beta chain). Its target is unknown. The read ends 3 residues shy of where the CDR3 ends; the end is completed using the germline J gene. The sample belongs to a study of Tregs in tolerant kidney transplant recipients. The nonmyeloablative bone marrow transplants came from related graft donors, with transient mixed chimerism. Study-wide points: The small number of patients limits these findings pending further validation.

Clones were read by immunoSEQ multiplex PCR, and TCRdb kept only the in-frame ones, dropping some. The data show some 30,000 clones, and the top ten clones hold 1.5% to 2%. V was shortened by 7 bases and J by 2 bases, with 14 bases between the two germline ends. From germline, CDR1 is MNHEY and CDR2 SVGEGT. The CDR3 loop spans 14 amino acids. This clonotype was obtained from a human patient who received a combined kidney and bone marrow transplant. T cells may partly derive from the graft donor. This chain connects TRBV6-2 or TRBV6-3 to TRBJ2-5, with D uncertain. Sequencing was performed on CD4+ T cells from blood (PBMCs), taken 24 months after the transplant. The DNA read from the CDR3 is TGTGCCAGCACCCAGGTCACTTGGCAAGAGACC. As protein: CASTQVTWQET. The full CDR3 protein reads CASTQVTWQETQYF.